The rows below give T cell receptor beta chains drawn from one sample of a study of blood T cell repertoires in COVID-19. Assay: immunoSEQ multiplex PCR; the TCRdb copy retains only in-frame clones and omits some. The sample shows 200,000 to 250,000 clones, approximately 84% of them seen only once. Sequencing input: peripheral blood. Receptors originate from a man in his forties or fifties with acute or convalescent COVID-19. CDR3s include the opening cysteine and the closing phenylalanine or tryptophan. D genes are given only for firm matches. A row's size may be missing; if present it is once, few, many or a size class.

V gene	clone size	CDR3 length	D gene	J gene	CDR3 protein	CDR3 DNA
TRBV7-9	few	16	TRBD2	TRBJ2-1	CASSFPSGRNYNEQFF	TGTGCCAGCAGCTTCCCTAGCGGGAGAAATTACAATGAGCAGTTCTTC
TRBV3-1/TRBV3-2	.	14	TRBD1	TRBJ2-5	CASSQAGTGETQYF	TGTGCCAGCAGCCAAGCCGGGACAGGGGAGACCCAGTACTTC
TRBV7-3	.	16	TRBD2	TRBJ2-5	CASSRTSGRGFGTQYF	TGTGCCAGCAGCCGAACTAGCGGGAGAGGGTTTGGGACCCAGTACTTC
TRBV12-3/TRBV12-4	once	13	.	TRBJ1-1	CASSVDRTTEAFF	TGTGCCAGCAGTGTCGACAGAACCACTGAAGCTTTCTTT
TRBV19	.	17	TRBD2	TRBJ2-2	CASSIPTRGGNTGELFF	TGTGCCAGTAGTATCCCAACCCGGGGGGGGAACACCGGGGAGCTGTTTTTT
TRBV15	.	14	TRBD2	TRBJ2-1	CATVAVAGLNEQFF	TGTGCCACCGTCGCGGTAGCGGGACTAAATGAGCAGTTCTTC
TRBV7-9	.	14	.	TRBJ2-7	CASSDNRASYEQYF	TGTGCCAGCAGCGACAACAGGGCCTCCTACGAGCAGTACTTC
TRBV11-3	.	16	TRBD2	TRBJ2-3	CASSPGLADLGDTQYF	TGTGCCAGCTCTCCGGGACTAGCGGACCTGGGAGATACGCAGTATTTT
TRBV27	.	16	.	TRBJ2-5	CASSRKRTRSQETQYF	TGTGCCAGCAGTCGCAAACGGACACGAAGCCAAGAGACCCAGTACTTC
TRBV18	.	15	.	TRBJ1-1	CASSQIRGKHTEAFF	TGTGCCAGCTCACAAATCAGGGGTAAGCACACTGAAGCTTTCTTT
TRBV7-9	few	15	.	TRBJ1-1	CASSLAPRGSTEAFF	TGTGCCAGCAGCTTAGCTCCACGGGGGAGCACTGAAGCTTTCTTT
TRBV27	.	14	.	TRBJ1-1	CASSFQQGNTEAFF	TGTGCCAGCAGTTTCCAACAGGGGAACACTGAAGCTTTCTTT
TRBV19	.	15	TRBD1	TRBJ2-3	CASSTSSGTADTQYF	TGTGCCAGTAGTACGAGTTCCGGGACAGCTGATACGCAGTATTTT
TRBV2	.	12	.	TRBJ2-1	CASEGSYNEQFF	TGTGCCAGCGAGGGCAGCTACAATGAGCAGTTCTTC
TRBV19	.	15	.	TRBJ2-7	CASSIRADGTYEQYF	TGTGCCAGTAGTATTAGGGCCGACGGGACCTACGAGCAGTACTTC
TRBV7-9	.	13	TRBD2	TRBJ2-7	CASGGGVSYEQYF	TGTGCCAGCGGTGGGGGGGTCTCCTACGAGCAGTACTTC
TRBV19	.	17	.	TRBJ1-6	CASSLLSGASYNSPLHF	TGTGCCAGTAGCCTTCTCTCAGGGGCCTCCTATAATTCACCCCTCCACTTT
TRBV19	.	14	.	TRBJ2-5	CASSIEHFRETQYF	TGTGCCAGTAGTATAGAGCACTTTCGGGAGACCCAGTACTTC
TRBV19	.	16	.	TRBJ1-3	CAREVHESRGGNTIYF	TGTGCCAGAGAAGTGCATGAGTCAAGGGGGGGAAACACCATATATTTT
TRBV6-5	.	16	.	TRBJ2-7	CASSYFVGQGSGEQYF	TGTGCCAGCAGTTACTTTGTTGGGCAGGGGAGCGGCGAGCAGTACTTC
TRBV25-1	.	14	.	TRBJ2-7	CASSEAGVSYEQYF	TGTGCCAGCAGTGAGGCCGGGGTGTCCTACGAGCAGTACTTC
TRBV5-1	.	17	TRBD2	TRBJ2-5	CASSLGLAGVVQETQYF	TGCGCCAGCAGCTTAGGGCTAGCGGGAGTAGTACAAGAGACCCAGTACTTC
TRBV19	.	13	.	TRBJ1-4	CASMRQKNEKLFF	TGTGCCAGTATGAGACAGAAAAATGAAAAACTGTTTTTT
TRBV7-7	.	14	TRBD1	TRBJ2-7	CASSFGTGHYEQYF	TGTGCTAGCAGTTTCGGGACAGGGCACTACGAGCAGTACTTC
TRBV11-3	.	17	.	TRBJ2-7	CASSLEAGAGGLYEQYF	TGTGCCAGCAGCTTAGAGGCCGGGGCAGGGGGACTCTACGAGCAGTACTTC
TRBV7-9	.	15	TRBD1	TRBJ1-5	CASSLKGASNQPQHF	TGTGCCAGCAGCTTAAAGGGGGCGAGCAATCAGCCCCAGCATTTT
TRBV7-3	.	13	.	TRBJ1-1	CASSPYRNTEAFF	TGTGCCAGCAGCCCGTACAGGAACACTGAAGCTTTCTTT
TRBV3-1/TRBV3-2	.	11	.	TRBJ2-1	CASSQVSEQFF	TGTGCCAGCAGCCAAGTCTCTGAGCAGTTCTTC
TRBV7-6	.	14	TRBD1	TRBJ2-5	CASSSRQGQETQYF	TGTGCCAGCAGCTCACGACAGGGCCAAGAGACCCAGTACTTC
TRBV3-1/TRBV3-2	.	16	TRBD1	TRBJ2-5	CASSSTTGAGGETQYF	TGTGCCAGCAGCTCAACGACAGGGGCGGGTGGAGAGACCCAGTACTTC
TRBV29-1	.	17	.	TRBJ2-3	CSVAKRADWPFSDTQYF	TGCAGCGTCGCTAAACGAGCTGACTGGCCTTTTTCCGATACGCAGTATTTT
TRBV6-1	.	14	.	TRBJ2-5	CASSEKREQETQYF	TGTGCCAGCAGTGAAAAAAGAGAGCAAGAGACCCAGTACTTC
TRBV2	.	14	.	TRBJ1-5	CASRFERSNQPQHF	TGTGCCAGCAGGTTCGAGCGGTCCAATCAGCCCCAGCATTTT
TRBV12-3/TRBV12-4	once	12	.	TRBJ2-1	CASSRADFLFFF	TGTGCCAGCAGTCGCGCGGACTTCCTCTTTTTCTTC
TRBV5-4	.	15	.	TRBJ1-6	CASSLQGRANSPLHF	TGTGCCAGCAGCTTGCAGGGGAGAGCAAATTCACCCCTCCACTTT
TRBV5-1	.	16	.	TRBJ1-3	CASRPMGANIGNTIYF	TGCGCCAGCAGGCCCATGGGAGCCAACATCGGAAACACCATATATTTT
TRBV28	.	16	.	TRBJ1-5	CASSEEGVGSNQPQHF	TGTGCCAGCAGTGAAGAGGGGGTCGGGAGCAATCAGCCCCAGCATTTT
TRBV2	.	13	TRBD1	TRBJ2-7	CATSTGLNYEQYF	TGTGCCACCTCGACAGGGCTGAACTACGAGCAGTACTTC
TRBV4-1	.	13	.	TRBJ2-5	CASSPGTFETQYF	TGCGCCAGCAGCCCCGGGACATTTGAGACCCAGTACTTC
TRBV6-5	once	14	TRBD1	TRBJ2-7	CASSFGQGPYEQYF	TGTGCCAGCAGTTTCGGACAGGGGCCCTACGAGCAGTACTTC
TRBV24-1	.	13	.	TRBJ2-1	CATSDSVYNEQFF	TGTGCCACCAGTGACTCCGTGTACAATGAGCAGTTCTTC
TRBV2	.	14	.	TRBJ2-1	CATTPGTAYYEQFF	TGTGCCACCACGCCCGGGACTGCCTACTATGAGCAGTTCTTC